The 23 T cell receptor beta chains below come from one sample, sequenced in a study of human CD8 memory T cell subsets. Construction of TCR beta libraries was accomplished by means of UMI-labeled 5' RACE. Reanalyzing the 5' RACE reads, TCRdb keeps one entry per CDR3 protein, without DNA. The sample table includes approximately 11,000 distinct CDR3 sequences. The sequenced material came from CD8+ T cells from PBMCs. The receptors derive from a human donor in good health.

This sequence joins TRBV14 and TRBJ2-7. Germline CDR1 reads SGHDN; CDR2 reads FVKESK. This CDR3 has 14 amino acids. The CDR3 reads CASSPRGISYEQYF.

The chain is built from TRBV7-6 and TRBJ2-5; TCRdb lists TRBD1, though no DNA is available to test this call. The germline CDR1 and CDR2 sequences are SGHVS and FNYEAQ. The CDR3 has 14 amino acids. The CDR3 protein is CASSSPGQVETQYF.

This clonotype is large by frequency. The rearrangement uses TRBV7-6 and TRBJ2-7; the D gene TCRdb calls, TRBD1, cannot be checked with no DNA. Per germline, CDR1 SGHVS and CDR2 FNYEAQ. The CDR3 length is 14 residues. CDR3 residues: CASSLGQGAYEQYF.

J is TRBJ1-1 and V is TRBV5-1. This CDR3 has 13 residues. Germline-derived CDR1 and CDR2 are SGHRS and YFSETQ. This chain's CDR3 is CASSLSGFTEAFF.

This clonotype is called medium-sized (0.01 to 0.1%) based on its frequency. The rearrangement joins TRBV28 to TRBJ2-1; checking the TCRdb D call of TRBD1 is not possible without DNA. Germline lookup yields CDR1 MDHEN and CDR2 SYDVKM. The CDR3 consists of 12 residues. CDR3 residues: CASSLGAGPQFF.

This chain uses TRBV3-1 with TRBJ2-3; absent DNA, TCRdb's TRBD2 call cannot be checked. Germline V gives CDR1 LGHDT, CDR2 YNNKEL (reference sequence). This CDR3 is built from 14 residues. This chain's CDR3 is CASSPSLAGDTQYF.

V usage is TRBV28 and J usage is TRBJ2-1; TCRdb reports TRBD2, a call that lacks DNA to check it against. Germline V CDR1 and CDR2: MDHEN, SYDVKM. There are 13 residues in the CDR3. CDR3 residues: CASDSGTYNEQFF.

The chain uses TRBV11-3 and TRBJ2-3; TCRdb's D call of TRBD1 is untestable without DNA. The germline CDR1 and CDR2 sequences are SGHNT and YENEEA. The CDR3 is made up of 15 amino acids. The CDR3 loop is CASSSYRGSTDTQYF.

The chain couples TRBV7-2 to TRBJ2-3; TCRdb names TRBD1, which stays unverified in the absence of DNA. Germline-derived CDR1 and CDR2 are SGHTA and FQGNSA. The CDR3 loop spans 14 amino acids. CDR3 region: CASSSLGTTDTQYF. The whole variable domain, remainder taken from reference TRBV7-2 and TRBJ2-3, is GAGVSQSPSNKVTEKGKDVELRCDPISGHTALYWYRQSLGQGLEFLIYFQGNSAPDKSGLPSDRFSAERTGGSVSTLTIQRTQQEDSAVYLCASSSLGTTDTQYFGPGTRLTVL.

The V gene is TRBV28, the J gene TRBJ2-7; the D call from TCRdb, TRBD2, cannot be confirmed without DNA. The CDR3 is 13 residues long. CDR1 is MDHEN, CDR2 SYDVKM, per germline. The CDR3 region is CASSRGGFDEQYF.

V usage is TRBV7-9 and J usage is TRBJ2-7. Germline V gene lookup returns CDR1 SEHNR and CDR2 FQNEAQ (reference sequence). The CDR3 spans 14 residues. The CDR3 here is CASSLEENLYEQYF.

The V gene is TRBV9, the J gene TRBJ2-7. CDR1 is SGDLS and CDR2 is YYNGEE in the germline V gene. This CDR3 region has 14 residues. This CDR3 is CASSVDGESYEQYF.

J is TRBJ2-5 and V is TRBV6-2 or TRBV6-3; the TCRdb D gene call, TRBD2, has no DNA to confirm it. There are 16 residues in the CDR3. The germline V gene has CDR1 MNHEY and CDR2 SVGEGT. The CDR3 protein is CASSYTRAGSEETQYF.

V is TRBV7-6 and J is TRBJ2-7; TCRdb selects TRBD1, and the lack of DNA leaves this call unchecked. This CDR3 has 14 residues. The germline gives CDR1 SGHVS, CDR2 FNYEAQ. CDR3: CASSSGGRSYEQYF.

V gene TRBV4-1 combines with J gene TRBJ1-5; absent DNA, TCRdb's TRBD1 call cannot be checked. The CDR3 runs to 15 residues. Germline values: CDR1 MGHRA, CDR2 YSYEKL. The CDR3 loop reads CASSQDGGSNQPQHF.

The chain links TRBV6-1 to TRBJ2-7. This CDR3 contains 13 residues. Germline assignment: CDR1 MNHNS and CDR2 SASEGT. This CDR3 is CASRDSMAYEQYF.

The chain recombines TRBV6-2 or TRBV6-3 with TRBJ2-1; TCRdb indicates TRBD1, and absent DNA this call remains unverified. The CDR3 totals 13 residues. Germline V gene lookup returns CDR1 MNHEY and CDR2 SVGEGT. CDR3 loop: CASSQGAYNEQFF.

This sequence joins TRBV14 and TRBJ2-2; the TCRdb call, TRBD2, lacks DNA for checking. Germline values: CDR1 SGHDN, CDR2 FVKESK. The CDR3 contains 17 residues. The CDR3 reads CASSQLVYTSTTGELFF.

This chain connects TRBV4-2 to TRBJ1-4. The CDR3 totals 15 residues. Germline loops: CDR1 LGHNA, CDR2 YNFKEQ. The CDR3 spells CASSPLGGLREKLFF.

Here the CDR3 reads CASSSGHASQYF. This sequence joins TRBV5-6 and TRBJ2-7. CDR3 length equals 12 residues. The germline CDR1 and CDR2 sequences are SGHDT and YYEEEE.

V is TRBV12-3 or TRBV12-4 and J is TRBJ2-7. The CDR3 length is 12 residues. The CDR3: CASSLAGNEQYF.

This clonotype ranks as medium-sized in terms of frequency. The genes are TRBV28 and TRBJ1-4; no DNA is available, so the TRBD1 call from TCRdb remains unchecked. This CDR3 has 15 residues. CDR1 and CDR2 (germline): MDHEN, SYDVKM. CDR3 region: CASQRRTALNEKLFF.

The chain has TRBV7-9 and TRBJ2-2; TCRdb reports TRBD2, a call that lacks DNA to check it against. The CDR3 is 16 residues long. Looked up from germline, CDR1 is SEHNR and CDR2 is FQNEAQ (reference sequence). CDR3 residues: CASSLVGTTNTGELFF.